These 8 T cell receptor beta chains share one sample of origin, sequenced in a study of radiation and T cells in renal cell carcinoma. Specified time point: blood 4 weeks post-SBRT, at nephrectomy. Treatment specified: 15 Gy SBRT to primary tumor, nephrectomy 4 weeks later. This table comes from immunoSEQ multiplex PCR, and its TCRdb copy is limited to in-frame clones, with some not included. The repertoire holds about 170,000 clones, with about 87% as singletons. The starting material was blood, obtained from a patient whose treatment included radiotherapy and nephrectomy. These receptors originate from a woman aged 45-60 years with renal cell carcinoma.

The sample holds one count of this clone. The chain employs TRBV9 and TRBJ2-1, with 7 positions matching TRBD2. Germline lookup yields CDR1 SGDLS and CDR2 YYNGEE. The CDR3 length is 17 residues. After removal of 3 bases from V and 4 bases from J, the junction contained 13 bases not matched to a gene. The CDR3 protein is CASSASFSSGDYNEQFF. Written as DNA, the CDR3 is TGTGCCAGCAGCGCGTCGTTTTCTAGCGGAGATTACAATGAGCAGTTCTTC. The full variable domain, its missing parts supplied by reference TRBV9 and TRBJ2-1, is DSGVTQTPKHLITATGQRVTLRCSPRSGDLSVYWYQQSLDQGLQFLIQYYNGEERAKGNILERFSAQQFPDLHSELNLSSLELGDSALYFCASSASFSSGDYNEQFFGPGTRLTVL.

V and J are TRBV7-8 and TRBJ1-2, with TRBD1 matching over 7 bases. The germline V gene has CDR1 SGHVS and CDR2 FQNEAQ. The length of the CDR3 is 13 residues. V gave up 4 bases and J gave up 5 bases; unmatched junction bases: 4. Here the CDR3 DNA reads TGTGCCAGCAGCTCTGACAGGGAATATGGCTACACCTTC. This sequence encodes CASSSDREYGYTF.

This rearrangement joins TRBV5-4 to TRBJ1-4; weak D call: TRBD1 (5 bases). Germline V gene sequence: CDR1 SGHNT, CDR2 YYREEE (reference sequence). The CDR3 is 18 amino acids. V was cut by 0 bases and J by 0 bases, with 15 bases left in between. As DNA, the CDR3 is TGTGCCAGCAGCTTGGATGGGGGGAGCGGGGCAACTAATGAAAAACTGTTTTTT. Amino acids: CASSLDGGSGATNEKLFF.

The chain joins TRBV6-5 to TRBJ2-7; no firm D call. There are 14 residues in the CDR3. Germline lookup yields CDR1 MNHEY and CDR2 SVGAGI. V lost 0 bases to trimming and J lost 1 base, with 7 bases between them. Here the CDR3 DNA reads TGTGCCAGCAGTTACTCCGTGGGGTCCTACGAGCAGTACTTC. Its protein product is CASSYSVGSYEQYF.

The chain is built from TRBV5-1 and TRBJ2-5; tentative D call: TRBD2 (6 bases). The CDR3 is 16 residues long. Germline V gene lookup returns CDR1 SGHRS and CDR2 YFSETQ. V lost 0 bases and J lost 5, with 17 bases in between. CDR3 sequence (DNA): TGCGCCAGCAGCTTGGTTTCGGGGGACGGATTCGAGACCCAGTACTTC. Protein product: CASSLVSGDGFETQYF.

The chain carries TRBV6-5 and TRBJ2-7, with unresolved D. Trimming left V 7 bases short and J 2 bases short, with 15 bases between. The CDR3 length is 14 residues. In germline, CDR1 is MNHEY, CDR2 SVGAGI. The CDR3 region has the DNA TGTGCCAGCAACCAAAAACTGCCGCCCTACGAGCAGTACTTC. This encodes CASNQKLPPYEQYF.

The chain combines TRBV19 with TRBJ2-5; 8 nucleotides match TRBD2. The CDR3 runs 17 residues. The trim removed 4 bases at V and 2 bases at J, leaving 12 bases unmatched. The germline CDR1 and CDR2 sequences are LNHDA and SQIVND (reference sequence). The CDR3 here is CASSSGGLPGAQETQYF. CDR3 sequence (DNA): TGTGCCAGTAGTAGCGGGGGGCTTCCGGGAGCACAAGAGACCCAGTACTTC.

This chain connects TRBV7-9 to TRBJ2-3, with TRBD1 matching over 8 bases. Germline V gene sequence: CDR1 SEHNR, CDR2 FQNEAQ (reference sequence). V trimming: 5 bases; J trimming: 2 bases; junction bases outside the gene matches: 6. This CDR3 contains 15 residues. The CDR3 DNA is TGTGCCAGCAGCCTCCGGACAGGGAACACAGATACGCAGTATTTT. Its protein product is CASSLRTGNTDTQYF.